One and the same sample provided the 14 T cell receptor beta chains below, sequenced in a study of blood T cell repertoires in COVID-19 (dated by TCRdb to the early 2020s). Receptors were amplified or captured by the immunoSEQ multiplex PCR assay. TCRdb re-hosts the immuneACCESS table, in-frame sequences only. Its copies lack some clones; in the studies checked, an unresolved V gene accounts for under half of them, and the cause for the rest is not known. The sample table holds a few hundred thousand clones, of which around 82% were seen once. In total, the top ten clones hold 8% to 9.5% of the sample. The specimen was peripheral blood. The receptors stem from a human donor in a cohort sampled during active COVID-19.

This clone was detected only a few times. The chain links TRBV7-9 to TRBJ2-2; a possible D gene is TRBD1 (6 bases). Trimming took off 6 bases at V and 1 base at J, with 12 bases between the two ends. CDR3 length equals 15 residues. Germline V gives CDR1 SEHNR, CDR2 FQNEAQ (reference sequence). The CDR3 sequence: CASSRRGLNTGELFF. CDR3 nucleotide sequence: TGTGCCAGCAGTCGTAGGGGGTTGAACACCGGGGAGCTGTTTTTT. Looking up the rest from reference TRBV7-9 and TRBJ2-2 gives the full variable domain: DTGVSQNPRHKITKRGQNVTFRCDPISEHNRLYWYRQTLGQGPEFLTYFQNEAQLEKSRLLSDRFSAERPKGSFSTLEIQRTEQGDSAMYLCASSRRGLNTGELFFGEGSRLTVL.

The chain has TRBV19 and TRBJ1-5; the D gene is possibly TRBD1 (5 bases). The CDR3 spans 15 residues. Germline V lookup: CDR1 LNHDA, CDR2 SQIVND (reference sequence). The V end was cut by 5 bases, the J end by 0 bases, with 11 bases between. In nucleotides, the CDR3 is TGTGCCAGTAGTCCTGGGGGGGATAGCAATCAGCCCCAGCATTTT. As protein: CASSPGGDSNQPQHF.

The chain couples TRBV7-2 to TRBJ1-5; 10 bases are shared with TRBD1. Trimming removed 1 base from V and 7 bases from J; junction bases left unmatched: 4. The CDR3 has 15 amino acids. Germline CDR1 SGHTA, CDR2 FQGNSA. CDR3 loop: CASSLGRTGGQPQHF. The CDR3 coding sequence is TGTGCCAGCAGCTTAGGGAGGACAGGGGGGCAGCCCCAGCATTTT.

This chain uses TRBV7-2 with TRBJ2-7, with a possible D match to TRBD2 (5 bases). The CDR3 spans 13 residues. The V and J ends lost 5 bases and 6 bases respectively, with 14 bases between them. Looked up from germline, CDR1 is SGHTA and CDR2 is FQGNSA. CDR3 DNA: TGTGCCAGCAGCCAAAGGGAGTTGTCCGAGCAGTACTTC. This encodes CASSQRELSEQYF.

The chain has TRBV6-2 or TRBV6-3 and TRBJ2-7; 10 nucleotides match TRBD2. This CDR3 has 14 residues. With V trimmed by 5 bases and J by 6 bases, 7 bases remained unmatched. The germline V gene has CDR1 MNHEY and CDR2 SVGEGT. CDR3 protein: CASSPGTSVAEQYF. CDR3 bases: TGTGCCAGCAGTCCCGGGACTAGCGTGGCCGAGCAGTACTTC.

This clone was counted once. The CDR3 nucleotides read TGTGCCAGCAGTTTCATGGGCAGGGGGCCGAGAGAGCAGTACTTC. It encodes CASSFMGRGPREQYF. The rearrangement uses TRBV27 and TRBJ2-7; 8 bases align to TRBD1. Germline V CDR1 and CDR2: MNHEY, SMNVEV (reference sequence). V dropped 3 bases and J dropped 7; count of bases not matched to a gene: 11. This CDR3 comprises 15 residues.

The V call is TRBV5-4, the J call TRBJ2-1; 7 nucleotides agree with TRBD1. Germline lookup yields CDR1 SGHNT and CDR2 YYREEE (reference sequence). The CDR3 sequence is 15 residues long. The junction had 10 bases not matched to a gene; V was cut back by 4 bases and J by 6 bases. CDR3 in amino acids: CASSPGQRIFNEQFF. CDR3 in DNA: TGTGCCAGCAGCCCGGGACAGCGAATTTTCAATGAGCAGTTCTTC.

The chain combines TRBV19 with TRBJ2-1, with 7 nucleotides matching TRBD2. CDR1 LNHDA and CDR2 SQIVND come from the germline V gene (reference sequence). Trimming removed 5 bases from V and 1 base from J; junction bases left unmatched: 5. The length of the CDR3 is 15 residues. The CDR3 loop is CASSQGLGSYNEQFF. For the CDR3, the DNA is TGTGCCAGTAGTCAAGGACTAGGATCCTACAATGAGCAGTTCTTC.

The chain links TRBV10-3 to TRBJ1-2; a weak D match, TRBD1 (6 bases). CDR1 and CDR2 (germline): ENHRY, SYGVKD. Trimming shortened V by 10 bases and J by 3 bases, and 21 bases separated the two germline ends. The CDR3 length is 15 residues. The CDR3 is CANRRHRRGHYGYTF. As DNA, the CDR3 is TGTGCCAACCGCAGGCACCGCAGGGGTCACTATGGCTACACCTTC.

The chain combines TRBV3-1 (or the pseudogene TRBV3-2) with TRBJ2-5; 8 bases agree with TRBD2. The CDR3 has 15 amino acids. Per germline, CDR1 LGHDT and CDR2 YNNKEL (reference sequence). The junction had 6 bases not matched to a gene; V was cut back by 1 base and J by 5 bases. The DNA for the CDR3 is TGTGCCAGCAGCCAAGGTCCTAGCGGGTTCGAGACCCAGTACTTC. It yields the protein CASSQGPSGFETQYF.

The chain has TRBV5-4 and TRBJ1-4; 7 nucleotides align to TRBD1. Germline V gene data show CDR1 as SGHNT and CDR2 as YYREEE (reference sequence). This CDR3 spans 17 amino acids. The V gene end was trimmed by 3 bases and the J gene end by 5 bases; junction bases not matched to a gene: 13. The CDR3 protein is CASSSQGSHLNNEKLFF. The DNA of the CDR3 is TGTGCCAGCAGCTCACAGGGGTCCCACCTCAACAATGAAAAACTGTTTTTT.

This clone was detected a few times. Here the CDR3 reads CASSLRTSGRHNEQFF. The CDR3 DNA is TGTGCCAGCAGCTTACGGACTAGCGGGAGGCACAATGAGCAGTTCTTC. The genes are TRBV7-8 and TRBJ2-1; 14 bases are a match to TRBD2. The length of the CDR3 is 16 residues. Losses at the gene ends were 2 bases for V and 5 bases for J; bases not matched to a gene: 2. Germline CDR1 SGHVS, CDR2 FQNEAQ.

V usage is TRBV2 and J usage is TRBJ2-5, with 8 nucleotides matching TRBD2. There are 14 residues in the CDR3. Germline CDR1 reads SNHLY; CDR2 reads FYNNEI. Trimming took 6 bases from V and 3 from J; bases not matched to a gene: 6. The CDR3 reads CASRRGLGEETQYF. As DNA, the CDR3 is TGTGCCAGCAGACGGGGACTAGGGGAAGAGACCCAGTACTTC.

V is TRBV6-1 and J is TRBJ1-1; TRBD1 might be the D (5 bases). Trimming removed 5 bases at V and 4 bases at J, with 17 bases between. Germline assignment: CDR1 MNHNS and CDR2 SASEGT. The length of the CDR3 is 15 residues. The CDR3 loop is CASSNVMGGSTEAFF. CDR3 bases: TGTGCCAGCAGTAACGTCATGGGGGGGAGCACTGAAGCTTTCTTT.